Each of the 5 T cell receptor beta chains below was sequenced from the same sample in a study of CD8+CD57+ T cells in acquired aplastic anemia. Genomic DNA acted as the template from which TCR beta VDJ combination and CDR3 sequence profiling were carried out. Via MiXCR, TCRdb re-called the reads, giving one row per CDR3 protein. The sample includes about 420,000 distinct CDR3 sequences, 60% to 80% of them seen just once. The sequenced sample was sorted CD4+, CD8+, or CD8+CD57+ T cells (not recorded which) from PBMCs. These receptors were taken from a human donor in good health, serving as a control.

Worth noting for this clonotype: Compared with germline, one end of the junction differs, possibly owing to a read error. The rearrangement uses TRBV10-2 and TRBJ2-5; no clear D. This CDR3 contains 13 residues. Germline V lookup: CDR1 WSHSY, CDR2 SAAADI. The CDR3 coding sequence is TGCGCCAGCAGTGACTACCACTTCGACACCCAGCACTTC. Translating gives CASSDYHFDTQHF.

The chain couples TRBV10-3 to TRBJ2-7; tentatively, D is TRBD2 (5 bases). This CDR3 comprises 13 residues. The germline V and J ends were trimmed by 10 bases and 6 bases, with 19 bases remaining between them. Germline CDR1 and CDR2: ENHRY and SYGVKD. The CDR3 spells CASRTAPAGEQYF. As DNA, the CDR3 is TGTGCCAGCAGGACCGCCCCCGCGGGCGAGCAGTACTTC.

The CDR3, as DNA: TGTGCCACCAGTGATTCGGGGGGGCCAAAGGAAAATGAGCAGTTCTTC. It encodes CATSDSGGPKENEQFF. The gene calls are TRBV24-1 and TRBJ2-1; 8 bases fit TRBD2. Germline V CDR1 and CDR2: KGHDR, SFDVKD. J lost 7 bases, V lost 2 bases, and 9 bases had no gene match. The CDR3 extends over 16 amino acids.

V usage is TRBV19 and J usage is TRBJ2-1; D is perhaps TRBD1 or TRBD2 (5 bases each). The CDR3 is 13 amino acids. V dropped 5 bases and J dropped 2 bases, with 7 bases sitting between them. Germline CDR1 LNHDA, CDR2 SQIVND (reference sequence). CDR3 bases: TGTGCCAGTAGTTCGGGACCCTACAATGAGCAGTTCTTC. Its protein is CASSSGPYNEQFF.

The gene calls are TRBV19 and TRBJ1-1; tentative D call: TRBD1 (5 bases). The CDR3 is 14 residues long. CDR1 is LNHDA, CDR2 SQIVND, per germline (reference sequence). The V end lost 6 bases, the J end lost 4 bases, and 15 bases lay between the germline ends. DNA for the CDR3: TGTGCCAGTAGCCGGGACTCCGGGGGCACTGAAGCTTTCTTT. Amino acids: CASSRDSGGTEAFF.